The 9 T cell receptor beta chains in this list originate from one sample, sequenced in a study of CD8+CD57+ T cells in acquired aplastic anemia (dated by TCRdb to the late 2010s). TCRdb records Illumina HiSeq 2000 as the sequencer. Genomic DNA was used as template for profiling of TCR beta VDJ combinations and CDR3 sequences. Starting from the raw public reads, TCRdb applied fastp trimming at Q25, assembled clones with MiXCR and retained in-frame beta chains. Identical CDR3 proteins give one entry, which carries the most common genes and DNA. This sample has 150,000 to 200,000 distinct CDR3 sequences in its table, and 64% of those were observed once. In total, the top ten clones hold 40% to 55% of the sample. Sequenced sample: sorted CD4+, CD8+, or CD8+CD57+ T cells (not recorded which) from PBMCs. These receptors all come from a human donor with severe aplastic anemia or a healthy control (not recorded which).

The chain uses TRBV4-2 and TRBJ2-6; the D call may be TRBD1 or TRBD2 (5 bases each). V was trimmed by 0 bases and J by 4 bases, leaving 10 bases between them. Germline-derived CDR1 and CDR2 are LGHNA and YNFKEQ. CDR3 size: 16 residues. CDR3 DNA: TGTGCCAGCAGCCAAGACGAGGGGACCGGGGCCAACGTCCTGACTTTC. This gives the protein CASSQDEGTGANVLTF.

This sequence joins TRBV10-3 and TRBJ2-2; 8 bases are a match to TRBD2. V lost 5 bases to trimming and J lost 0 bases; unmatched junction nucleotides: 5. Germline V lookup: CDR1 ENHRY, CDR2 SYGVKD. The CDR3 sequence is 16 residues long. The CDR3 DNA is TGTGCCATCAGTCAAAAGCGGGGGCCGAACACCGGGGAGCTGTTTTTT. Its translation: CAISQKRGPNTGELFF.

This chain connects TRBV9 to TRBJ2-5; no reliable D call. The end of the DNA fits TRBJ2-7 better, so the J call may be wrong. The germline V gene has CDR1 SGDLS and CDR2 YYNGEE. The CDR3 spans 13 residues. In DNA form, the CDR3 reads TGTGCCAGCAGCGTAGTTACCCCGGGCGAGCAGTACTTC. This codes for CASSVVTPGEQYF.

This clonotype has a count of ten or more. J is TRBJ2-6 and V is TRBV19, with D possibly being TRBD2 (5 bases). Trimming stripped 10 bases from V and 0 bases from J, with 13 bases between. The V gene's germline CDR1 is LNHDA and CDR2 SQIVND (reference sequence). The CDR3 consists of 15 residues. CDR3 region: CATSITSSGANVLTF. CDR3 coding DNA: TGTGCCACCAGTATCACTAGCTCTGGGGCCAACGTCCTGACTTTC. The full variable domain, its missing parts supplied by reference TRBV19 and TRBJ2-6, is DGGITQSPKYLFRKEGQNVTLSCEQNLNHDAMYWYRQDPGQGLRLIYYSQIVNDFQKGDIAEGYSVSREKKESFPLTVTSAQKNPTAFYLCATSITSSGANVLTFGAGSRLTVL.

The chain combines TRBV10-3 with TRBJ2-7; the match to TRBD1 covers 7 bases. Germline assignment: CDR1 ENHRY and CDR2 SYGVKD. The CDR3 has 14 residues. Unmatched junction bases numbered 7, after V lost 8 bases and J lost 0 bases. CDR3 protein: CAIRTGQPSYEQYF. CDR3 DNA sequence: TGTGCCATCCGGACAGGACAGCCCTCCTACGAGCAGTACTTC.

V is TRBV19 and J is TRBJ2-1; D is perhaps TRBD2 (6 bases). Looked up from germline, CDR1 is LNHDA and CDR2 is SQIVND (reference sequence). Trimming cost V 7 bases and J 2 bases, with 15 bases left between them. The CDR3 runs to 15 residues. The CDR3, as DNA: TGTGCCAGTACATTTCTGGCGGGACCCTACAATGAGCAGTTCTTC. Protein product: CASTFLAGPYNEQFF.

This clonotype came up many times. The rearrangement links TRBV5-1 to TRBJ1-2; D call uncertain. V shed 0 bases and J shed 8 bases, with 11 bases lying between them. CDR3 length: 13 amino acids. Germline CDR1 SGHRS, CDR2 YFSETQ. The CDR3 spells CASSLGPGQGYTF. CDR3 sequence (DNA): TGCGCCAGCAGCTTGGGGCCCGGGCAAGGCTACACCTTC.

Of note for this clonotype: A much larger clonotype is one base distant, so this may be a read error. The chain employs TRBV12-3 or TRBV12-4 and TRBJ2-7; no definite D call. The V end was cut by 6 bases, the J end by 6 bases, with 12 bases between. The CDR3 consists of 12 residues. CDR3 coding DNA: TGTGCCAGCAGCTCCGGGTTGGTCGAGCAGTACTTC. Protein: CASSSGLVEQYF.

The sample holds one count of this clonotype. V usage is TRBV5-6 and J usage is TRBJ2-2; D not resolved. CDR3 length: 13 amino acids. Looked up from germline, CDR1 is SGHDT and CDR2 is YYEEEE. Deletions cut 8 bases from V and 4 bases from J, with 12 bases between. The chain's CDR3 is CASRARTTGELFF. Written as DNA, the CDR3 is TGTGCCAGTAGGGCCCGGACCACCGGGGAGCTGTTTTTT.